This entry is about one TCR beta chain. Antigen unknown. Assay used: immunoSEQ multiplex PCR; TCRdb lists only in-frame clones, some missing. The data contain 110,000 or so clones, roughly 89% of them seen just once; the ten biggest clones take up under 20%. The entry originates in a study of PD-1 blockade in classical Hodgkin lymphoma. General study results and limits: Newly diagnosed patients and complete responders had comparable diversity at baseline. There was a significant rise in CD4+ TCR diversity by C4D1, with no such rise for CD8+.

Time point reported: cycle 4 day 1 (C4D1), after more than five weeks of nivolumab. No patient escaped relapse after autologous stem cell transplantation, and brentuximab vedotin exposure varied. The best responses consisted of complete response, partial response or progressive disease. The sample consisted of peripheral blood mononuclear cells (PBMCs), taken before the fourth cycle of nivolumab. The source is a human donor with classical Hodgkin lymphoma.

CDR3 region: CASSQVVGAAKTQYF. For the CDR3, the DNA is TGCGCCAGCAGCCAAGTAGTGGGGGCTGCGAAGACCCAGTACTTC. This chain joins TRBV4-3 and TRBJ2-5, with D possibly TRBD1 on 6 matching bases. Trimming took off 1 base at V and 6 bases at J, with 15 bases between the two ends. The CDR3 is 15 amino acids. In germline, CDR1 is LGHNA, CDR2 YSLEER.